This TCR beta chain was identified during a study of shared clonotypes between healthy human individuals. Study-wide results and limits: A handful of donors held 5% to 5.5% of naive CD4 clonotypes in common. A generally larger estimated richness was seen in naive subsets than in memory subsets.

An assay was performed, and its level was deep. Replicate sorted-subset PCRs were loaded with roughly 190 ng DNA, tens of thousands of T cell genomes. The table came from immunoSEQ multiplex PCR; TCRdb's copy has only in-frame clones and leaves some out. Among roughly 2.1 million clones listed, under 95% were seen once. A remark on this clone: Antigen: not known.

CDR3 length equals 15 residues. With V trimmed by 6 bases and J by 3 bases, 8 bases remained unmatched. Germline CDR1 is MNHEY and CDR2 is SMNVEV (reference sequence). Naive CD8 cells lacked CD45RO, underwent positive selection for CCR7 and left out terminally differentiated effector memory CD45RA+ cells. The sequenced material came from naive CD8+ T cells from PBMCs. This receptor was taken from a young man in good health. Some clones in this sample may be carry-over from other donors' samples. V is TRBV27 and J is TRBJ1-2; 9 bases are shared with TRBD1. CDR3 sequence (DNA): TGTGCCAGCAGACCCACCGGGACAGGGCACTATGGCTACACCTTC. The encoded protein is CASRPTGTGHYGYTF.